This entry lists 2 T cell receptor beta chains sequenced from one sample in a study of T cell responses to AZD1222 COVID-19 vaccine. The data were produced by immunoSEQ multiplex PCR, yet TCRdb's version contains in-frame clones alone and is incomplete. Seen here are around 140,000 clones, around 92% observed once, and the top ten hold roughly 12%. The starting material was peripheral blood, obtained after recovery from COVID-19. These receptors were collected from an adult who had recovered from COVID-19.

The CDR3 spells CATSDLRTSGSQTGELFF. CDR3 nucleotides: TGTGCCACCAGTGATTTAAGGACTAGCGGGAGCCAAACCGGGGAGCTGTTTTTT. The chain carries TRBV24-1 and TRBJ2-2; 13 nucleotides align to TRBD2. The CDR3 covers 18 residues. Per the germline V gene, CDR1 is KGHDR and CDR2 is SFDVKD. The ends lost 1 base at V and 5 bases at J; junction bases unmatched: 6.

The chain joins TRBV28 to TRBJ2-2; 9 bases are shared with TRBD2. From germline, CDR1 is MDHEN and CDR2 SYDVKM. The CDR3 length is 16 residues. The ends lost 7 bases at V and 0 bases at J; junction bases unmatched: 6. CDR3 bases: TGTGCCAGCAATACGATAGCGGGAGCGAACACCGGGGAGCTGTTTTTT. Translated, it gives CASNTIAGANTGELFF.